This T cell receptor (beta chain) was identified during a study of PD-1 blockade in classical Hodgkin lymphoma. The CDR3 spans 14 residues. V was pared by 3 bases and J by 2 bases, with 9 bases between. Germline CDR1 MDHEN, CDR2 SYDVKM. The time point here: cycle 4 day 1 (C4D1), after 5 to 7 weeks of nivolumab. Each of the patients experienced relapse following autologous stem cell transplantation, and their brentuximab vedotin exposure differed. The method was immunoSEQ multiplex PCR; TCRdb's version includes in-frame clones alone and lacks a portion of them. This sample has about 49,000 clones, with nearly 90% found just once. This clone was picked up one time.

The chain is built from TRBV28 and TRBJ2-3; D not certain. This TCR was sampled from a human donor with classical Hodgkin lymphoma. The sample in question was peripheral blood mononuclear cells (PBMCs), obtained before the fourth cycle of nivolumab. CDR3 nucleotide sequence: TGTGCCAGCAGTTTGAGACACCCCACAGATACGCAGTATTTT. This encodes CASSLRHPTDTQYF.